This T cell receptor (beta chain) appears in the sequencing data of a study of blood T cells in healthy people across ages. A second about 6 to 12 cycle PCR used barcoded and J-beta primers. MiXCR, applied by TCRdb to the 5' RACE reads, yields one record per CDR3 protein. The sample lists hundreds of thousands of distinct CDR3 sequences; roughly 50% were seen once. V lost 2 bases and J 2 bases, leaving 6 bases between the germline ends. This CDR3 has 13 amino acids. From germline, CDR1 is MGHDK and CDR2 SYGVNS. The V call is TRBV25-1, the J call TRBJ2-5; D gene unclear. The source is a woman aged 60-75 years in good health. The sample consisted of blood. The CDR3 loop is CASSERGQETQYF. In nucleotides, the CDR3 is TGTGCCAGCAGTGAAAGAGGACAAGAGACCCAGTACTTC.